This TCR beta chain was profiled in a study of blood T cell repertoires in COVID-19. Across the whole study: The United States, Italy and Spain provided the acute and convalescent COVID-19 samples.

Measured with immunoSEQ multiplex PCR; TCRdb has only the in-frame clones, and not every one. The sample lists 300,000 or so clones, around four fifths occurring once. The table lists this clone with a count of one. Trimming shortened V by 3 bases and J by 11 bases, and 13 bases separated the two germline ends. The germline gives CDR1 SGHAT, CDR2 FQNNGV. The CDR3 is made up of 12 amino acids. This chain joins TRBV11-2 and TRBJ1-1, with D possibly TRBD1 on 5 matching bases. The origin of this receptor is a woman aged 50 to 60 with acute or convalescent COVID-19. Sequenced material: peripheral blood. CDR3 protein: CASSLGGVGAFF. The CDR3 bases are TGTGCCAGCAGCTTGGGGGGGGTGGGTGCTTTCTTT. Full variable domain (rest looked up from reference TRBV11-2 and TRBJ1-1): EAGVAQSPRYKIIEKRQSVAFWCNPISGHATLYWYQQILGQGPKLLIQFQNNGVVDDSQLPKDRFSAERLKGVDSTLKIQPAKLEDSAVYLCASSLGGVGAFFGQGTRLTVV.